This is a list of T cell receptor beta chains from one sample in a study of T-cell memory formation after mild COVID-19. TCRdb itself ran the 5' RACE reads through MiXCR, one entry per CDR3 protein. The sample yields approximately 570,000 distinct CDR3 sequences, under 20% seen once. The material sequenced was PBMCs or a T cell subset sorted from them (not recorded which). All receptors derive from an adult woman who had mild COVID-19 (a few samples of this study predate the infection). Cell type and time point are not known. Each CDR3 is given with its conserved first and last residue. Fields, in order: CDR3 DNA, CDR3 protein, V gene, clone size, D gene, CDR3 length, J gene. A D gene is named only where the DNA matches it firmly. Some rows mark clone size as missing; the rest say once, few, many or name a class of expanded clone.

cdr3_nt: TGTGCCAGCTCCACCGGAGACAGTCTTAACACTGAAGCTTTCTTT
cdr3_aa: CASSTGDSLNTEAFF
v_call: TRBV18
clone_size: few
d_call: .
cdr3_length: 15
j_call: TRBJ1-1

cdr3_nt: TGCGCCAGCAGCCAGGCTGACAACCTCTACGAGCAGTACTTC
cdr3_aa: CASSQADNLYEQYF
v_call: TRBV4-1
clone_size: .
d_call: .
cdr3_length: 14
j_call: TRBJ2-7

cdr3_nt: TGTGCCAGCAGTGTAAGCCCCGGGACAGACAACTATGGCTACACCTTC
cdr3_aa: CASSVSPGTDNYGYTF
v_call: TRBV25-1
clone_size: few
d_call: TRBD1
cdr3_length: 16
j_call: TRBJ1-2

cdr3_nt: TGTGCCAGCAGCGGCGGGACTTTCGGCTATGGCTACACCTTC
cdr3_aa: CASSGGTFGYGYTF
v_call: TRBV9
clone_size: .
d_call: .
cdr3_length: 14
j_call: TRBJ1-2

cdr3_nt: TGTGCCAGCAGCAAAAACAGGGGCGTAGGTGAAGCTTTCTTT
cdr3_aa: CASSKNRGVGEAFF
v_call: TRBV5-5
clone_size: .
d_call: TRBD1
cdr3_length: 14
j_call: TRBJ1-1

cdr3_nt: TGTGCCAGCCTATACACCGGGGAGCTGTTTTTT
cdr3_aa: CASLYTGELFF
v_call: TRBV2
clone_size: few
d_call: .
cdr3_length: 11
j_call: TRBJ2-2

cdr3_nt: TGTGCCAGTAGTACCTACAGGGTCCCCTGGACAAATGAGCAGTTCTTC
cdr3_aa: CASSTYRVPWTNEQFF
v_call: TRBV19
clone_size: once
d_call: .
cdr3_length: 16
j_call: TRBJ2-1

cdr3_nt: TGTGCCTGGAGCCTCGGTCGAGCGGCTGAAGCTTTCTTT
cdr3_aa: CAWSLGRAAEAFF
v_call: TRBV30
clone_size: few
d_call: .
cdr3_length: 13
j_call: TRBJ1-1

cdr3_nt: TGTGCCAGCAGTCGGACCGGCCACAATGAGCAGTTCTTC
cdr3_aa: CASSRTGHNEQFF
v_call: TRBV12-3/TRBV12-4
clone_size: many
d_call: .
cdr3_length: 13
j_call: TRBJ2-1

cdr3_nt: TGTGCCAGCAGCCCCTGGACTAGCGTCACAGATACGCAGTATTTT
cdr3_aa: CASSPWTSVTDTQYF
v_call: TRBV7-2
clone_size: .
d_call: TRBD2
cdr3_length: 15
j_call: TRBJ2-3

cdr3_nt: TGTGCCAGTAGCCCTCTGGAACTCGACAATGAGCAGTTCTTC
cdr3_aa: CASSPLELDNEQFF
v_call: TRBV19
clone_size: .
d_call: .
cdr3_length: 14
j_call: TRBJ2-1

cdr3_nt: TGTGCCAGCAGCCCCCCTGGCCCAGCAAGCCAGCCCCAGCATTTT
cdr3_aa: CASSPPGPASQPQHF
v_call: TRBV12-3/TRBV12-4
clone_size: .
d_call: .
cdr3_length: 15
j_call: TRBJ1-5

cdr3_nt: TGTGCCAGCAGCCGACGACTAGCGGGAGAGGGAGAGACCCAGTACTTC
cdr3_aa: CASSRRLAGEGETQYF
v_call: TRBV21-1
clone_size: .
d_call: .
cdr3_length: 16
j_call: TRBJ2-5

cdr3_nt: TGTGCCAGCAGCCTCAGCGGGGGACATGACAATGAGCAGTTCTTC
cdr3_aa: CASSLSGGHDNEQFF
v_call: TRBV13
clone_size: few
d_call: TRBD2
cdr3_length: 15
j_call: TRBJ2-1

cdr3_nt: TGTGCCAGCAGCTTAGGGGCCACCGGGGTAGCCCTCTACGAGCAGTACTTC
cdr3_aa: CASSLGATGVALYEQYF
v_call: TRBV7-2
clone_size: .
d_call: .
cdr3_length: 17
j_call: TRBJ2-7

cdr3_nt: TGTGCCAGCAGCTTAGGCGCATTGGATACGCAGTATTTT
cdr3_aa: CASSLGALDTQYF
v_call: TRBV7-3
clone_size: many
d_call: .
cdr3_length: 13
j_call: TRBJ2-3

cdr3_nt: TGCAGCGTTTTAAGGGGGGAGACCCAGTACTTC
cdr3_aa: CSVLRGETQYF
v_call: TRBV29-1
clone_size: once
d_call: .
cdr3_length: 11
j_call: TRBJ2-5

cdr3_nt: TGTGCCAGCAAGGGGGAGGTGTCCTACAATGAGCAGTTCTTC
cdr3_aa: CASKGEVSYNEQFF
v_call: TRBV6-5
clone_size: .
d_call: .
cdr3_length: 14
j_call: TRBJ2-1

cdr3_nt: TGTGCCAGCAGCCAAGACAGCGGAGGAGAGACCCAGTACTTC
cdr3_aa: CASSQDSGGETQYF
v_call: TRBV14
clone_size: .
d_call: .
cdr3_length: 14
j_call: TRBJ2-5

cdr3_nt: TGTGCCAGCAGTTGGGGGACATTAGAGACCCAGTACTTC
cdr3_aa: CASSWGTLETQYF
v_call: TRBV27
clone_size: .
d_call: .
cdr3_length: 13
j_call: TRBJ2-5

cdr3_nt: TGTGCCAGCAGCCTCGACAGACTCTCTGGAAACACCATATATTTT
cdr3_aa: CASSLDRLSGNTIYF
v_call: TRBV12-3/TRBV12-4
clone_size: .
d_call: .
cdr3_length: 15
j_call: TRBJ1-3

cdr3_nt: TGCAGCGTTGAAGGCAGGGAAGGGACTGAAGCTTTCTTT
cdr3_aa: CSVEGREGTEAFF
v_call: TRBV29-1
clone_size: .
d_call: .
cdr3_length: 13
j_call: TRBJ1-1

cdr3_nt: TGTGCCAGCAGTCAATCTTTGAACGGCCGACTAGCGGGGGGGTATGAGCAGTTCTTC
cdr3_aa: CASSQSLNGRLAGGYEQFF
v_call: TRBV11-2
clone_size: few
d_call: TRBD2
cdr3_length: 19
j_call: TRBJ2-1

cdr3_nt: TGCAGCATCAGGGGCAACTATGGCTACACCTTC
cdr3_aa: CSIRGNYGYTF
v_call: TRBV20-1
clone_size: few
d_call: .
cdr3_length: 11
j_call: TRBJ1-2

cdr3_nt: TGTGCCAGCACCCCCGCCGGAGCATCCTACAATGAGCAGTTCTTC
cdr3_aa: CASTPAGASYNEQFF
v_call: TRBV6-2/TRBV6-3
clone_size: few
d_call: .
cdr3_length: 15
j_call: TRBJ2-1

cdr3_nt: TGCGCCAGCAGCCAAGGCCGACAGGGGGCGCGGACCAAAAACATTCAGTACTTC
cdr3_aa: CASSQGRQGARTKNIQYF
v_call: TRBV4-1
clone_size: .
d_call: TRBD1
cdr3_length: 18
j_call: TRBJ2-4

cdr3_nt: TGTGCCAGCAGCCCGTGGGGGGCCCTGTACTCCTACAATGAGCAGTTCTTC
cdr3_aa: CASSPWGALYSYNEQFF
v_call: TRBV7-4
clone_size: few
d_call: .
cdr3_length: 17
j_call: TRBJ2-1